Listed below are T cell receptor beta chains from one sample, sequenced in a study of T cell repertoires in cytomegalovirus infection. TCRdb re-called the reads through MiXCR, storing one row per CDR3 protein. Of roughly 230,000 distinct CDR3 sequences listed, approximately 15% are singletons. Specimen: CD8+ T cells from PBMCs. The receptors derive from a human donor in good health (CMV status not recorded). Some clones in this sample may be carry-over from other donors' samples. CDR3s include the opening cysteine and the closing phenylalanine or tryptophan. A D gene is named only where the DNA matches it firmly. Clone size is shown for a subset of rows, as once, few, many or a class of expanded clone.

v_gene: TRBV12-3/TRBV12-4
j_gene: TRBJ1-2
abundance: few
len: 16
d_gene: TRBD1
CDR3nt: TGTGCCAGCAGCCTAGTTCTTCTAGGACAGGGGTCTGGCTACACCTTC
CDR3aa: CASSLVLLGQGSGYTF

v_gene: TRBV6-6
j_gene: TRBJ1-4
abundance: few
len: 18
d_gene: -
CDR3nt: TGTGCCAGCAGTTACTCTCGTCTTGGTGTTGAAGGAAATGAAAAACTGTTTTTT
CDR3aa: CASSYSRLGVEGNEKLFF

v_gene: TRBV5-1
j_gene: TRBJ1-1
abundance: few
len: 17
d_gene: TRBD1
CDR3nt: TGCGCCAGCAGCTTGGAGGGACAGGGGGCGCGGGACACTGAAGCTTTCTTT
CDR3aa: CASSLEGQGARDTEAFF

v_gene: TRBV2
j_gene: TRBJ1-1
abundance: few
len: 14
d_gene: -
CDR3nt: TGTGCCAGCAGAGCGACAGCTCTTAACACTGAAGCTTTCTTT
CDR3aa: CASRATALNTEAFF

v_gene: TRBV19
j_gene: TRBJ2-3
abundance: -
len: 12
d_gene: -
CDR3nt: TGTGCCAGCGAGGGCGGCTTGGATACGCAGTATTTT
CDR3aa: CASEGGLDTQYF

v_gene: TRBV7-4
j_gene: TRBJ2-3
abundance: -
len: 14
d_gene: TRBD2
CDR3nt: TGTGCCAGCAGCCGAGCGGGGGAGACAGATACGCAGTATTTT
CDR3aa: CASSRAGETDTQYF

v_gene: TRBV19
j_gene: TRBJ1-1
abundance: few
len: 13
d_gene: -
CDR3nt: TGTGCCAGTAGTATCTCAGGGATCACTGAAGCTTTCTTT
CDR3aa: CASSISGITEAFF

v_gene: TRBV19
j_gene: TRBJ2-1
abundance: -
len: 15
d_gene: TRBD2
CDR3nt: TGTGCCAGTACCCTCGGGACTAGCGGGGTAACTGAGCAGTTCTTC
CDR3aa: CASTLGTSGVTEQFF

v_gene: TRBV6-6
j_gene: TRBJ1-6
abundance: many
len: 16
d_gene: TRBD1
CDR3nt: TGTGCCAGCAGTTACCCGGACAGGGAATATAATTCACCCCTCCACTTT
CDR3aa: CASSYPDREYNSPLHF

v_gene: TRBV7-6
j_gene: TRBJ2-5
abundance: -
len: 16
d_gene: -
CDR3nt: TGTGCCAGCAGCTTAGCGACGGCTAGGGCACAAGAGACCCAGTACTTC
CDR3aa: CASSLATARAQETQYF

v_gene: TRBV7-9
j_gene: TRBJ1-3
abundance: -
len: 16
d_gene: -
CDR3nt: TGTGCCAGCAGCCAGATCCGGGACCCCTCTGGAAACACCATATATTTT
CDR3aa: CASSQIRDPSGNTIYF

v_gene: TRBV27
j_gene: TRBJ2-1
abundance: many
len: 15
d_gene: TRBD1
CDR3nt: TGTGCCAGCAGTCTGGACAGGGGTGGGTACAATGAGCAGTTCTTC
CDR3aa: CASSLDRGGYNEQFF

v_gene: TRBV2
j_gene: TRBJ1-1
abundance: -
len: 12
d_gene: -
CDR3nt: TGTGCCAGCAGTGAATTCCCCAATGAAGCTTTCTTT
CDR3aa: CASSEFPNEAFF

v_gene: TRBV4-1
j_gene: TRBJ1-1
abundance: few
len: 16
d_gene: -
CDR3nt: TGCGCCAGCAGCCAAGAGTACGCCGGTGGGAACACTGAAGCTTTCTTT
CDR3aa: CASSQEYAGGNTEAFF

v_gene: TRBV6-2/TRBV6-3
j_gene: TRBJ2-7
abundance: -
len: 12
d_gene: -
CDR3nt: TGTGCCAGCACCCCATTCGGACAGGAGCAGTACTTC
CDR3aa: CASTPFGQEQYF

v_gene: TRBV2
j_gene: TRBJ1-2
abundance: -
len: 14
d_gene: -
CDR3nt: TGTGCCAGCAGTGGGGGACATTTACTTTATGGCTACACCTTC
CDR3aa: CASSGGHLLYGYTF

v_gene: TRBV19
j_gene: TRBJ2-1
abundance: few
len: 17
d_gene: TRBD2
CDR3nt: TGTGCCAGTAGTGCGACTAGCGGGGGAGATTCAGGGAATGAGCAGTTCTTC
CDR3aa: CASSATSGGDSGNEQFF

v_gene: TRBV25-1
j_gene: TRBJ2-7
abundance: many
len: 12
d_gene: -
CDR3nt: TGTGCCAGCAGTGAATCCGCAGTGGAGCAGTACTTC
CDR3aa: CASSESAVEQYF

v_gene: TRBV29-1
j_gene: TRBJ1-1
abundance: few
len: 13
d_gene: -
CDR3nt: TGCAGCGTTGACGGGGGCAGGGAGCCTGAAGCTTTCTTT
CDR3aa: CSVDGGREPEAFF

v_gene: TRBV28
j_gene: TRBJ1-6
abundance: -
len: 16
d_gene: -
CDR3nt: TGTGCCAGCAGTTTATCTCCGGCACAGCGAAATTCACCCCTCCACTTT
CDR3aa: CASSLSPAQRNSPLHF

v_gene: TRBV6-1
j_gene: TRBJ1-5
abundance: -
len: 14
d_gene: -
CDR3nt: TGTGCCAGCACCCTCGGACAGTATAATCAGCCCCAGCATTTT
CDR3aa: CASTLGQYNQPQHF

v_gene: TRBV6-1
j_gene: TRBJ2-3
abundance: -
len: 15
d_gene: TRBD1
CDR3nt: TGTGCCAGCAGTGATTGGGCAGGGGGCGAAGATACGCAGTATTTT
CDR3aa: CASSDWAGGEDTQYF

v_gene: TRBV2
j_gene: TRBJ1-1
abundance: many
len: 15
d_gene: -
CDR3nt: TGTGCCAGCAGTGAACGCGCAGCGGGGCAGAGCGGAGCTTTCTTT
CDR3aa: CASSERAAGQSGAFF

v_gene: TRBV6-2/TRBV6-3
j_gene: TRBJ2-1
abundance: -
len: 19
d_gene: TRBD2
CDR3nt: TGTGCCAGCAGTTATGGACTAGCGGGGGGGCTAGTGATTTACAATGAGCAGTTCTTC
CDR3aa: CASSYGLAGGLVIYNEQFF

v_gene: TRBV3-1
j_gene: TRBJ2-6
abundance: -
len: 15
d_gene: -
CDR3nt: TGTGCCAGCGTGGGTCATAGCTCTGGGGCCAACGTCCTGACTTTC
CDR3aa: CASVGHSSGANVLTF

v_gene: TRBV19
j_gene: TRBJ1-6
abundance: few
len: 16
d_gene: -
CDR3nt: TGTGCCAGTAGTGTCAACAGGAGGGCAATCGATCCACCCCTCCACTTT
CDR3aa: CASSVNRRAIDPPLHF

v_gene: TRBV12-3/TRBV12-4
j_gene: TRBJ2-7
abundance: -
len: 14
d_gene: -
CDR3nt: TGTGCCAGCAGTTTATCTGGGGTCCCCTACGAGCAGTACTTC
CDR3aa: CASSLSGVPYEQYF

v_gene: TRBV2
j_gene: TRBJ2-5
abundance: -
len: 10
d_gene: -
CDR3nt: TGTGCCAGCCGGGGGAGCGCCCAGTACTTC
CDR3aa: CASRGSAQYF

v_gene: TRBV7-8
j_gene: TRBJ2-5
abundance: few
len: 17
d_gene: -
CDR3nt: TGTGCCAGCAGCTTAAGCGGGTGGGGAACCCCCCAAGAGACCCAGTACTTC
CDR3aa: CASSLSGWGTPQETQYF

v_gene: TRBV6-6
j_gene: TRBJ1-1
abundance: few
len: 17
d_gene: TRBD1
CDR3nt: TGTGCCAGCAGTTACTCGAGGATACAGGGGAGAGGCACTGAAGCTTTCTTT
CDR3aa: CASSYSRIQGRGTEAFF

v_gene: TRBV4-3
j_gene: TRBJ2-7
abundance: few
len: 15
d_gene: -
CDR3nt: TGCGCCAGCAGCCAAGATTGGAACAAAGCCTACGAGCAGTACTTC
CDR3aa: CASSQDWNKAYEQYF

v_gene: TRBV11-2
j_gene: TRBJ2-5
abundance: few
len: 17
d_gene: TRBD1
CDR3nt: TGTGCCAGCAGCTTAGGCGGGACAGGGAAGGCACAAGAGACCCAGTACTTC
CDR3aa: CASSLGGTGKAQETQYF

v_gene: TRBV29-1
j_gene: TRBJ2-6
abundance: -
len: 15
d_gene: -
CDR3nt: TGCAGCGTTGAAGATAGTGGGGCTGGGGCCAACGTCCTGACTTTC
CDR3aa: CSVEDSGAGANVLTF

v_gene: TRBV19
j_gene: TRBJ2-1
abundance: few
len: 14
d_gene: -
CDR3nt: TGTGCCAGTAGTATGAGGGGCTCCTACAATGAGCAGTTCTTC
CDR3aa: CASSMRGSYNEQFF

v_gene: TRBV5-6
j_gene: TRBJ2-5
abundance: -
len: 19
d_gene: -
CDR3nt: TGTGCCAGCAGCCAAACCCTCCTAATGGACAGACTGTACCAAGAGACCCAGTACTTC
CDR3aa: CASSQTLLMDRLYQETQYF

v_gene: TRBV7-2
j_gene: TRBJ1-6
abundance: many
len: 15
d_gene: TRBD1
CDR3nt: TGTGCCAGCAGCCTCCCGGACAGGGTGAATTCACCCCTCCACTTT
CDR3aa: CASSLPDRVNSPLHF

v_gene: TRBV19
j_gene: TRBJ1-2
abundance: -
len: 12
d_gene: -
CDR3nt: TGTGCCAGTAGTGACGCCCACGATGGCTACACCTTC
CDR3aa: CASSDAHDGYTF

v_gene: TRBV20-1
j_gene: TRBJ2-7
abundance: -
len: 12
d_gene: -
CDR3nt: TGCAGTGCTAGGGTCTCCTCCTACGAGCAGTACTTC
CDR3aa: CSARVSSYEQYF

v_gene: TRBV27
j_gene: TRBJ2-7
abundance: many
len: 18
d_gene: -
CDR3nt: TGTGCCAGCAGTAACCTAAGAGGGGAGGGATGGGACAGGAACGAGCAGTACTTC
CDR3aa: CASSNLRGEGWDRNEQYF

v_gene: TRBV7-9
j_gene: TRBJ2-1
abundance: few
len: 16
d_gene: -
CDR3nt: TGTGCCAGCAGCCAGGGTCCGTGGGGCAGCAACAATGAGCAGTTCTTC
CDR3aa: CASSQGPWGSNNEQFF

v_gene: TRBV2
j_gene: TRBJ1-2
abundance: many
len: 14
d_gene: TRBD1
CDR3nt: TGTGCCAGCAGTGTAAGGGACAGCAACTATGGCTACACCTTC
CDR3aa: CASSVRDSNYGYTF